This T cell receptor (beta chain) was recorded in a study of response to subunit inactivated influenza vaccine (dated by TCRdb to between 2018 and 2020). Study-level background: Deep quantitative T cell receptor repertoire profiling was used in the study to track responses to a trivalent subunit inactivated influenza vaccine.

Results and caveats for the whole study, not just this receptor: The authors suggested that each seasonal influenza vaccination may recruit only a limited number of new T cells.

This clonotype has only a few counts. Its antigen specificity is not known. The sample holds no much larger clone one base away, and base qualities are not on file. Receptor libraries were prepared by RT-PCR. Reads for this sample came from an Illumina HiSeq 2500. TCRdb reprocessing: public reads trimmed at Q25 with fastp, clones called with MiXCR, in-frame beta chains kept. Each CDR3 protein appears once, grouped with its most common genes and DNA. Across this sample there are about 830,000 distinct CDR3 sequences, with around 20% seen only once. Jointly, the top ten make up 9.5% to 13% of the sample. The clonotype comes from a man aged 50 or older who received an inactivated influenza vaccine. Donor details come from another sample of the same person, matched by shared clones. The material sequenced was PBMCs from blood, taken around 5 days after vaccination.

The encoded CDR3 is CASSHSGPRETQYF. The bases are TGTGCCAGCAGCCATAGCGGCCCTAGGGAGACCCAGTACTTC. This chain joins TRBV7-2 to TRBJ2-5, and possibly TRBD2, on 6 matching bases. The germline V gene sets CDR1 to SGHTA and CDR2 to FQGNSA. The CDR3 holds 14 amino acids from the cysteine to the phenylalanine. Of the read, only the CDR3 DNA is kept; its 42 bases are in frame from base 1. The V end loses 5 bases and the J end loses 5 bases, and a stretch of 15 bases separates them.